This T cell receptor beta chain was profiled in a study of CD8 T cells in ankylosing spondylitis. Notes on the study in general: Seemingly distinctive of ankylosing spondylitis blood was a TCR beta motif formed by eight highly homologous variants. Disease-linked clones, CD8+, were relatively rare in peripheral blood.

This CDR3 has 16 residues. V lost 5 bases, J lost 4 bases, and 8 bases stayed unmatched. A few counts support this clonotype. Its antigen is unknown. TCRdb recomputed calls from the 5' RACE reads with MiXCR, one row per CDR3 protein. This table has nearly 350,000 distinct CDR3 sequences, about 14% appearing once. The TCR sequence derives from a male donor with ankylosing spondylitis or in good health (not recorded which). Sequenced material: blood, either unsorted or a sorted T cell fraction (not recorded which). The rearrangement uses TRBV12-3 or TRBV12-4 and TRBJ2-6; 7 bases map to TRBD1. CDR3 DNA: TGTGCCAGCAGTCGGCCAGGGGGTACGGGGGCCAACGTCCTGACTTTC. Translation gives CASSRPGGTGANVLTF.